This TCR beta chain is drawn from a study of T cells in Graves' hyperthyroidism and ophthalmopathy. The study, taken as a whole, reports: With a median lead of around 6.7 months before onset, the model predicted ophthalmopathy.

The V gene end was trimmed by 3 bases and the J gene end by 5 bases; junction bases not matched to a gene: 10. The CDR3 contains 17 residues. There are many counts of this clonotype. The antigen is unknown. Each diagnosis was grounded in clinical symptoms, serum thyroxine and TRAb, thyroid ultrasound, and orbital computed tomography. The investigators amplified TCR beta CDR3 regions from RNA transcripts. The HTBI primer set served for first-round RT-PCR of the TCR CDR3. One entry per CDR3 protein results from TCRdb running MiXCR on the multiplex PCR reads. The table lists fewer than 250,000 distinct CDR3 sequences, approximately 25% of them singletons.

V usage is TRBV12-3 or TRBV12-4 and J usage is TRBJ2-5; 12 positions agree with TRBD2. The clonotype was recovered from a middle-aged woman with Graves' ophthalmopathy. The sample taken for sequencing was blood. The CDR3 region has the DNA TGTGCCAGCAGTTTTAAGGAGACTAGCGGGAGTTGGGAGACCCAGTACTTC. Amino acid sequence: CASSFKETSGSWETQYF.